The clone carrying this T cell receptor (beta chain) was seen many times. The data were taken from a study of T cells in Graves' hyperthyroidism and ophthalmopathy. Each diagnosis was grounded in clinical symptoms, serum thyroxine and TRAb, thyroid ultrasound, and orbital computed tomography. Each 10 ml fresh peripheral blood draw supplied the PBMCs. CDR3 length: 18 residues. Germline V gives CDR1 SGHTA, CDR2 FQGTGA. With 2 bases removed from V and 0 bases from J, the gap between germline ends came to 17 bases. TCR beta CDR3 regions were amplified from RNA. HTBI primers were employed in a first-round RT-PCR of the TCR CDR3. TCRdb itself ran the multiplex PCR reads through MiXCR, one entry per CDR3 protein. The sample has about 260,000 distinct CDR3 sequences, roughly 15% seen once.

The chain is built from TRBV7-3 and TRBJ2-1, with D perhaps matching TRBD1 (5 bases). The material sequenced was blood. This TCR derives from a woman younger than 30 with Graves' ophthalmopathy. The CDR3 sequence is CASSLRPTSDSSYNEQFF. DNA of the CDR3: TGTGCCAGCAGCTTACGGCCTACAAGCGACAGCTCCTACAATGAGCAGTTCTTC.